What follows are 21 T cell receptor beta chains derived from one specimen sequenced in a study of OX40 agonist ivuxolimab in advanced cancers. The repertoire was sequenced with immunoSEQ multiplex PCR; TCRdb's copy has only in-frame clones and lacks some. Of 35,000 to 40,000 clones listed, about 83% are singletons. The specimen comprised CD4+ or CD8+ T cells sorted from blood, sampled in a trial of the OX40 agonist ivuxolimab. Receptors originate from an adult with an advanced solid tumor such as melanoma, head and neck, liver or kidney cancer.

J is TRBJ2-7 and V is TRBV5-4; no clear D. This CDR3 comprises 12 residues. The V end was cut by 1 base, the J end by 4 bases, with 6 bases between. CDR1 is SGHNT and CDR2 is YYREEE in the germline V gene (reference sequence). CDR3 in DNA: TGTGCCAGCAGCTTGACTGTATACGAGCAGTACTTC. Translation: CASSLTVYEQYF.

The J gene is TRBJ2-7, the V gene TRBV28; either TRBD1 or TRBD2 may fit D (5 bases each). The CDR3 runs to 13 residues. Trimming pared 6 bases from V and 0 bases from J, leaving 9 bases between. In germline, CDR1 is MDHEN, CDR2 SYDVKM. In DNA form, the CDR3 reads TGTGCCAGCAGCCGGGGCCGCTCCTACGAGCAGTACTTC. This translates into CASSRGRSYEQYF.

The V call is TRBV9, the J call TRBJ2-2; D assignment may be TRBD1 or TRBD2 (6 bases each). From germline, CDR1 is SGDLS and CDR2 YYNGEE. This CDR3 comprises 17 residues. Trimming took off 0 bases at V and 0 bases at J, with 12 bases between the two ends. CDR3 sequence: CASSVGGGGANTGELFF. The CDR3 DNA reads TGTGCCAGCAGCGTAGGAGGAGGGGGAGCGAACACCGGGGAGCTGTTTTTT.

The V gene is TRBV7-2, the J gene TRBJ2-1, with 9 bases matching TRBD2. The junction had 8 bases not matched to a gene; V was cut back by 2 bases and J by 9 bases. Germline CDR1 SGHTA, CDR2 FQGNSA. CDR3 size: 15 residues. As DNA, the CDR3 is TGTGCCAGCAGCTTATTGGTGGTAGCGGGAGTTGAGCAGTTCTTC. Its protein is CASSLLVVAGVEQFF.

The J gene is TRBJ2-7, the V gene TRBV11-2; perhaps D is TRBD1 or TRBD2 (5 bases each). The CDR3 sequence is 15 residues long. CDR1 is SGHAT, CDR2 FQNNGV, per germline. V lost 1 base to trimming and J lost 0 bases, with 10 bases between them. The CDR3 is CASSLGNGASYEQYF. CDR3 sequence (DNA): TGTGCCAGCAGCTTAGGAAACGGGGCCTCCTACGAGCAGTACTTC.

V is TRBV27 and J is TRBJ2-2; D is perhaps TRBD1 (6 bases). This CDR3 contains 14 residues. Germline CDR1 and CDR2: MNHEY and SMNVEV (reference sequence). Trimming shortened V by 6 bases and J by 6 bases, and 14 bases separated the two germline ends. For the CDR3, the DNA is TGTGCCAGCAGCCATCGCCGACAGGCCGGGGAGCTGTTTTTT. This codes for CASSHRRQAGELFF.

The table lists this clone with a few counts. The V gene is TRBV15, the J gene TRBJ1-2; no clear D. V was trimmed by 0 bases and J by 8 bases, leaving 10 bases between them. CDR3 length equals 13 residues. In germline, CDR1 is LNHNV, CDR2 YYDKDF (reference sequence). The CDR3 loop reads CATSRDKVGGYTF. Written as DNA, the CDR3 is TGTGCCACCAGCAGAGATAAAGTTGGGGGCTACACCTTC.

This chain connects TRBV5-1 to TRBJ1-1; TRBD1 might be the D (5 bases). Trimming left V 4 bases short and J 0 bases short, with 16 bases between. Germline loops: CDR1 SGHRS, CDR2 YFSETQ. This CDR3 has 16 residues. CDR3 sequence reads: CASSQDPGTVNTEAFF. The CDR3 DNA is TGCGCCAGCAGCCAAGACCCCGGGACGGTGAACACTGAAGCTTTCTTT.

The chain links TRBV10-1 to TRBJ2-7; TRBD2 is a possible D gene (6 bases). Germline V gene lookup returns CDR1 WNHNN and CDR2 SYGVQD (reference sequence). V shed 3 bases and J shed 0 bases, with 6 bases lying between them. The CDR3 sequence is 13 residues long. CDR3 in DNA: TGCGCCAGCAGTGACGGGAGCTCCTACGAGCAGTACTTC. Translation gives CASSDGSSYEQYF.

This rearrangement joins TRBV4-2 to TRBJ2-2, with D possibly matching TRBD2 (6 bases). This CDR3 region has 15 residues. CDR1 is LGHNA and CDR2 is YNFKEQ in the germline V gene. Trimming shortened V by 6 bases and J by 1 base, and 12 bases separated the two germline ends. As DNA, the CDR3 is TGTGCCAGCAGGCCTAGCGACGGGAACACCGGGGAGCTGTTTTTT. Amino acids: CASRPSDGNTGELFF.

The J gene is TRBJ2-1, the V gene TRBV6-5; TRBD1 agrees at 8 bases. Germline CDR1 MNHEY, CDR2 SVGAGI. The CDR3 runs 15 residues. V was pared by 6 bases and J by 2 bases, with 6 bases of the junction left unmatched. The CDR3 bases are TGTGCCAGCAGCCCCACGGGACAGGCCTACAATGAGCAGTTCTTC. This sequence encodes CASSPTGQAYNEQFF.

The chain joins TRBV9 to TRBJ1-3; D is perhaps TRBD1 (6 bases). Germline V CDR1 and CDR2: SGDLS, YYNGEE. The CDR3 length is 15 residues. Between the trimmed V and J ends, which lost 3 bases and 0 bases, there was a span of 10 bases. This chain's CDR3 is CASSETGNSGNTIYF. For the CDR3, the DNA is TGTGCCAGCAGCGAGACAGGAAACTCTGGAAACACCATATATTTT.

The chain couples TRBV14 to TRBJ1-1, with 8 bases fitting TRBD1. V shed 0 bases, J shed 4 bases, and the junction held 7 bases outside the gene matches. Germline V CDR1 and CDR2: SGHDN, FVKESK. The CDR3 has 16 residues. The CDR3 region has the DNA TGTGCCAGCAGCCAAGATATCGGGCAGGGGGCCACTGAAGCTTTCTTT. This sequence encodes CASSQDIGQGATEAFF.

V usage is TRBV6-5 and J usage is TRBJ2-1, with D perhaps given as TRBD1 or TRBD2 (6 bases each). V was clipped by 4 bases and J by 9 bases, with 22 bases between them. This CDR3 spans 16 amino acids. Germline values: CDR1 MNHEY, CDR2 SVGAGI. The CDR3 DNA is TGTGCCAGCAGTTCAGGGGACCGGACAGCGGGTGGTGAGCAGTTCTTC. Translated, it gives CASSSGDRTAGGEQFF.

The gene calls are TRBV7-3 and TRBJ2-7; D is unresolved. The CDR3 totals 13 residues. Deletions cut 2 bases from V and 3 bases from J, with 8 bases between. Germline-derived CDR1 and CDR2 are SGHTA and FQGTGA. The DNA of the CDR3 is TGTGCCAGCAGCTTAGACACAGACTACGAGCAGTACTTC. As protein: CASSLDTDYEQYF.

This chain links TRBV10-3 with TRBJ1-2; 10 positions match TRBD1. This CDR3 comprises 14 residues. V dropped 5 bases and J dropped 3; count of bases not matched to a gene: 3. CDR1 and CDR2 from the germline V gene are ENHRY and SYGVKD. The CDR3 coding sequence is TGTGCCATCAGTACGGGGACAGGGGACTATGGCTACACCTTC. Translating it yields CAISTGTGDYGYTF.

The chain links TRBV10-3 to TRBJ2-5; the D gene is possibly TRBD2 (7 bases). This CDR3 spans 13 amino acids. Trimming left V 10 bases short and J 1 base short, with 13 bases between. CDR1 ENHRY and CDR2 SYGVKD come from the germline V gene. CDR3 in DNA: TGTGCCACCAGAGGGGGGGGCCAAGAGACCCAGTACTTC. Amino acid sequence: CATRGGGQETQYF.

The rearrangement uses TRBV5-4 and TRBJ1-3; TRBD1 agrees at 9 bases. Germline V gene sequence: CDR1 SGHNT, CDR2 YYREEE (reference sequence). V lost 4 bases to trimming and J lost 4 bases; unmatched junction nucleotides: 6. This CDR3 region has 15 residues. The CDR3 DNA sequence: TGTGCCAGCAGCCTGGACAGGGGCTACGGAAACACCATATATTTT. Translation: CASSLDRGYGNTIYF.

The rearrangement links TRBV28 to TRBJ2-1; the match to TRBD2 covers 7 bases. The CDR3 length is 13 residues. The trim removed 10 bases at V and 4 bases at J, leaving 7 bases unmatched. Germline values: CDR1 MDHEN, CDR2 SYDVKM. This chain's CDR3 is CATAGDGYNEQFF. CDR3 DNA sequence: TGTGCCACGGCGGGAGACGGATACAATGAGCAGTTCTTC.

The chain has TRBV2 and TRBJ1-5; D not certain. The CDR3 consists of 12 residues. The germline CDR1 and CDR2 sequences are SNHLY and FYNNEI. V gave up 6 bases and J gave up 0 bases, with 3 bases separating them. The CDR3 bases are TGTGCCAGCAGGAATAGCAATCAGCCCCAGCATTTT. Its protein is CASRNSNQPQHF.

This clone was recorded a few times. The genes are TRBV9 and TRBJ2-3; TRBD1 matches at 9 bases. V was clipped by 0 bases and J by 7 bases; unmatched bases: 3. This CDR3 is built from 14 residues. Germline V gene data show CDR1 as SGDLS and CDR2 as YYNGEE. CDR3 protein: CASSVETGGNTQYF. CDR3 bases: TGTGCCAGCAGCGTAGAAACAGGGGGCAATACGCAGTATTTT.